This entry describes one TCR beta chain. The data stem from a study of blood T cell repertoires in COVID-19. The overall study: The United States, Italy and Spain supplied acute and convalescent COVID-19 samples. Sources were T cells, B-cell-depleted T cells, or PBMCs; the material itself was cDNA or gDNA.

Allocation to cohorts depended on clinical history reported by the participants. The CDR3 runs to 17 residues. J lost 4 bases, V lost 3 bases, and 13 bases had no gene match. Germline V CDR1 and CDR2: SGDLS, YYNGEE. Sequenced by immunoSEQ multiplex PCR; TCRdb stores in-frame clones only, minus some. The sample includes around 260,000 clones, about 81% of them seen just once. This chain connects TRBV9 to TRBJ2-1, with 7 positions matching TRBD1. Sequenced input: PBMCs or T cells enriched from blood (not recorded which). The sequence was collected from a man between 25 and 39 years old with acute COVID-19. The CDR3 reads CASSAPNTGTAYNEQFF. Here the CDR3 DNA reads TGTGCCAGCAGCGCCCCCAACACCGGGACAGCATACAATGAGCAGTTCTTC.